Following are 3 T cell receptor beta chains from one sample sequenced in a study of T cell responses to AZD1222 COVID-19 vaccine. Assay used: immunoSEQ multiplex PCR; TCRdb lists only in-frame clones, some missing. The profile shows 95,000 to 100,000 clones, 90% of them singletons. Sequences were derived from peripheral blood, sampled on day 0 of AZD1222 vaccination. These receptors were taken from an adult in good health.

This chain links TRBV5-1 with TRBJ2-5; D may be TRBD1 or TRBD2 (6 bases each). Trimming left V 0 bases short and J 5 bases short, with 17 bases between. Germline CDR1 reads SGHRS; CDR2 reads YFSETQ. The CDR3 spans 16 residues. As DNA, the CDR3 is TGCGCCAGCAGCTTGGCCTCAGTGACAGGAGGGGAGACCCAGTACTTC. This codes for CASSLASVTGGETQYF.

The V and J genes are TRBV27 and TRBJ1-5, with D unclear. CDR1 and CDR2 from the germline V gene are MNHEY and SMNVEV (reference sequence). The CDR3 spans 15 residues. Trimming removed 0 bases from V and 1 base from J, with 7 bases in between. The chain's CDR3 is CASSLSQVSNQPQHF. The CDR3 bases are TGTGCCAGCAGTTTATCGCAAGTGAGCAATCAGCCCCAGCATTTT.

A single count supports this clone. The chain recombines TRBV19 with TRBJ1-6; D might be TRBD1 (6 bases). Trimming shortened V by 5 bases and J by 8 bases, and 7 bases separated the two germline ends. CDR1 is LNHDA, CDR2 SQIVND, per germline (reference sequence). CDR3 length: 12 amino acids. CDR3 loop: CASSHRDSPLHF. The CDR3 coding sequence is TGTGCCAGTAGTCACAGGGATTCACCCCTCCACTTT. The full variable domain, rest sourced from reference TRBV19 and TRBJ1-6, is DGGITQSPKYLFRKEGQNVTLSCEQNLNHDAMYWYRQDPGQGLRLIYYSQIVNDFQKGDIAEGYSVSREKKESFPLTVTSAQKNPTAFYLCASSHRDSPLHFGNGTRLTVT.